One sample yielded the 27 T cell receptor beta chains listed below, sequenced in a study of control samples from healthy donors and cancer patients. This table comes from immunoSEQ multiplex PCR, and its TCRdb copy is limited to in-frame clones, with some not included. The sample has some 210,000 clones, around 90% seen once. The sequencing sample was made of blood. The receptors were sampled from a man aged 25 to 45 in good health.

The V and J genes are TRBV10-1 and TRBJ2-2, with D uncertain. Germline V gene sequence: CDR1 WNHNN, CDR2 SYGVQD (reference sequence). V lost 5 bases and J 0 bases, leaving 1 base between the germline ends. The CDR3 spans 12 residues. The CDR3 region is CASSSNTGELFF. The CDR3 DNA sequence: TGCGCCAGCAGTTCGAACACCGGGGAGCTGTTTTTT.

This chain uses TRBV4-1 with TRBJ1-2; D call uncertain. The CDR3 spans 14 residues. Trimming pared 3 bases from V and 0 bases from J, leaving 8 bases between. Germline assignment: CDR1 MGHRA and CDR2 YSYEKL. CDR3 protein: CASSHPTTNYGYTF. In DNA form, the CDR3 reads TGCGCCAGCAGCCACCCGACAACTAACTATGGCTACACCTTC.

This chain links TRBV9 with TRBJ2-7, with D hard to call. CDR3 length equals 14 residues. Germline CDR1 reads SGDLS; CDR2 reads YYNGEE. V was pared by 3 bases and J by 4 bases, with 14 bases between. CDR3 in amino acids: CASSATLYGYEQYF. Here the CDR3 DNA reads TGTGCCAGCAGCGCAACCCTTTATGGATACGAGCAGTACTTC. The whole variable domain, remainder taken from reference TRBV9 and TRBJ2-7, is DSGVTQTPKHLITATGQRVTLRCSPRSGDLSVYWYQQSLDQGLQFLIQYYNGEERAKGNILERFSAQQFPDLHSELNLSSLELGDSALYFCASSATLYGYEQYFGPGTRLTVT.

This CDR3 reads CASSSPGGNTGELFF. CDR3 coding DNA: TGTGCCAGCAGTTCCCCGGGCGGGAACACCGGGGAGCTGTTTTTT. The chain employs TRBV6-5 and TRBJ2-2; no reliable D call. CDR1 MNHEY and CDR2 SVGAGI come from the germline V gene. The CDR3 extends over 15 amino acids. V lost 4 bases and J 1 base, leaving 10 bases between the germline ends.

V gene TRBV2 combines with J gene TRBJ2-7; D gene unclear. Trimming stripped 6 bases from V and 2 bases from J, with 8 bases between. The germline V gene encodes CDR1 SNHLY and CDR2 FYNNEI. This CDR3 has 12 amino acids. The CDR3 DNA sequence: TGTGCCAGCAGCGTTACTACCTACGAGCAGTACTTC. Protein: CASSVTTYEQYF.

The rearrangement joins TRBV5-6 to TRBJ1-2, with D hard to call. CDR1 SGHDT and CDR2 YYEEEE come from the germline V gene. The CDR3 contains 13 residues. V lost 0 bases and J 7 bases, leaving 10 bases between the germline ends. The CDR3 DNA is TGTGCCAGCAGCTTGGGGCAGGCTGGTGGCTACACCTTC. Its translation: CASSLGQAGGYTF.

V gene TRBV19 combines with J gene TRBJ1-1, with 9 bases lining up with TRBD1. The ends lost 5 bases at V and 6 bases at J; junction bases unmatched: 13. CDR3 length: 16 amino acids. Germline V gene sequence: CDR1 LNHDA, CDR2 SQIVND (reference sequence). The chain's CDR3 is CASSPGTGRLLSEAFF. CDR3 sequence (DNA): TGTGCCAGTAGTCCCGGGACAGGGCGGTTATTATCTGAAGCTTTCTTT. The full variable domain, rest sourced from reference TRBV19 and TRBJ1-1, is DGGITQSPKYLFRKEGQNVTLSCEQNLNHDAMYWYRQDPGQGLRLIYYSQIVNDFQKGDIAEGYSVSREKKESFPLTVTSAQKNPTAFYLCASSPGTGRLLSEAFFGQGTRLTVV.

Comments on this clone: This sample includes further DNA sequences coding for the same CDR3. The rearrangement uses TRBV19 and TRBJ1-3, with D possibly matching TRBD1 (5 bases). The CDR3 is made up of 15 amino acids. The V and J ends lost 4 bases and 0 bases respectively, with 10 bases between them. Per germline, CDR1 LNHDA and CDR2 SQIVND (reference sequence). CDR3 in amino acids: CASSTRDGSGNTIYF. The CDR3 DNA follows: TGTGCCAGTAGTACCCGGGACGGCTCTGGAAACACCATATATTTT.

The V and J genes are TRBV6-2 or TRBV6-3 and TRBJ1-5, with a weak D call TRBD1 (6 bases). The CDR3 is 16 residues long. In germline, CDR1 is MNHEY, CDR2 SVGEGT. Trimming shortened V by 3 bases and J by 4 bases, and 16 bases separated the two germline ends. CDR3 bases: TGTGCCAGCAGTTATAGCGGGAGTAGGGGGAATCAGCCCCAGCATTTT. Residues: CASSYSGSRGNQPQHF.

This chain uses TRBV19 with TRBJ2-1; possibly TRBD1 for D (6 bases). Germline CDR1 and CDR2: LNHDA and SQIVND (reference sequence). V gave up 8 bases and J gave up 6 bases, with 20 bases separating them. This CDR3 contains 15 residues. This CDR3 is CASQLRGRNINEQFF. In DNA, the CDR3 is TGTGCCAGTCAGCTCAGGGGAAGAAACATCAATGAGCAGTTCTTC. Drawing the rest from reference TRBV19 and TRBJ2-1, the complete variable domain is DGGITQSPKYLFRKEGQNVTLSCEQNLNHDAMYWYRQDPGQGLRLIYYSQIVNDFQKGDIAEGYSVSREKKESFPLTVTSAQKNPTAFYLCASQLRGRNINEQFFGPGTRLTVL.

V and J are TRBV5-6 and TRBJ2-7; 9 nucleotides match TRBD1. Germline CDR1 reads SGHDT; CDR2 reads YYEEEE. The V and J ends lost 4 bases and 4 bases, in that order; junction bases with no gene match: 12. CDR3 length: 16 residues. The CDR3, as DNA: TGTGCCAGCAGCCTAAAGGGGGGGACAGGGCGGTACGAGCAGTACTTC. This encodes CASSLKGGTGRYEQYF. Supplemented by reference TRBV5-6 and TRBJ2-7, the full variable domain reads DAGVTQSPTHLIKTRGQQVTLRCSPKSGHDTVSWYQQALGQGPQFIFQYYEEEERQRGNFPDRFSGHQFPNYSSELNVNALLLGDSALYLCASSLKGGTGRYEQYFGPGTRLTVT.

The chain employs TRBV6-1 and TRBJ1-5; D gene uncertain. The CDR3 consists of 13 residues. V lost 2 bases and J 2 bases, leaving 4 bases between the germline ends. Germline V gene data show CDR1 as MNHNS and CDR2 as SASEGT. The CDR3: CASSETGNQPQHF. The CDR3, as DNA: TGTGCCAGCAGTGAAACAGGCAATCAGCCCCAGCATTTT.

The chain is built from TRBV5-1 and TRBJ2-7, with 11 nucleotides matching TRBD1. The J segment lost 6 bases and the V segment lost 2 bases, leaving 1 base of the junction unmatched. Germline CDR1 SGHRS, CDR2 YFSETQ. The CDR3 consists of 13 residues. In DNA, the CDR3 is TGCGCCAGCAGCTTCGGGACAGGGGGCGAGCAGTACTTC. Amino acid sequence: CASSFGTGGEQYF.

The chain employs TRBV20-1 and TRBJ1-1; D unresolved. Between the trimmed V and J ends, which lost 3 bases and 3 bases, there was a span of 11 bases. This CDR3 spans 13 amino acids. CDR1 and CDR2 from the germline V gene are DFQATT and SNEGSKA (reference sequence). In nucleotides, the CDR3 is TGCAGTGCTAGTCGAGCCAGATACACTGAAGCTTTCTTT. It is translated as CSASRARYTEAFF.

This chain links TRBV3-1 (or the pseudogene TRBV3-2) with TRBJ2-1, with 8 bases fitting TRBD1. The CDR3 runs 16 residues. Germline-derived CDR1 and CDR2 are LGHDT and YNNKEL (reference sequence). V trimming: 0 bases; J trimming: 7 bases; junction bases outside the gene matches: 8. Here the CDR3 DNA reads TGTGCCAGCAGCCAAGATGTAGGACAGGGTATGAATGAGCAGTTCTTC. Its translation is CASSQDVGQGMNEQFF.

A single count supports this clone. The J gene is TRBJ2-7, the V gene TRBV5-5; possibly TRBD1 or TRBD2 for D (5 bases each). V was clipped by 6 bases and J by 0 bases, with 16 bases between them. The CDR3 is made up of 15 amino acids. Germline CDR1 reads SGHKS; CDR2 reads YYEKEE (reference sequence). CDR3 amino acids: CASNPGRRSSYEQYF. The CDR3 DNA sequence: TGTGCCAGCAACCCGGGACGTAGGAGCTCCTACGAGCAGTACTTC.

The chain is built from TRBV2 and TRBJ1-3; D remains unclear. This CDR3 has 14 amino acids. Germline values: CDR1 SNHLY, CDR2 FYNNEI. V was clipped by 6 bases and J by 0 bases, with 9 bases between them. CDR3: CASRAMASGNTIYF. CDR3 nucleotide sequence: TGTGCCAGCAGGGCCATGGCCTCTGGAAACACCATATATTTT.

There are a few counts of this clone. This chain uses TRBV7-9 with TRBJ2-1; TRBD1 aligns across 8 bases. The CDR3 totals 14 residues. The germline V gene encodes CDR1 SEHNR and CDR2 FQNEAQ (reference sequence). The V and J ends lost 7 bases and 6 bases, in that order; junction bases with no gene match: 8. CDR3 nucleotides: TGTGCCAGCACCAAAGACAGGGGCCCCAATGAGCAGTTCTTC. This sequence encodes CASTKDRGPNEQFF. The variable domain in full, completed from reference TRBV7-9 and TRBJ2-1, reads DTGVSQNPRHKITKRGQNVTFRCDPISEHNRLYWYRQTLGQGPEFLTYFQNEAQLEKSRLLSDRFSAERPKGSFSTLEIQRTEQGDSAMYLCASTKDRGPNEQFFGPGTRLTVL.

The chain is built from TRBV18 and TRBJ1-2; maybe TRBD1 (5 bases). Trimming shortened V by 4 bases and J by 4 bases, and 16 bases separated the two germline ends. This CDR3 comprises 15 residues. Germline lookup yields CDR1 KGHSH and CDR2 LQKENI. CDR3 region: CASSLGTRDGYGYTF. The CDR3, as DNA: TGTGCCAGCTCACTAGGGACCAGGGATGGCTATGGCTACACCTTC.

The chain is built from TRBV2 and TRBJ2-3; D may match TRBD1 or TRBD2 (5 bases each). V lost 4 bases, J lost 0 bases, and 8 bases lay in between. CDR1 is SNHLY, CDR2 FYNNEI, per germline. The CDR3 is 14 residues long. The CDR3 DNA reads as TGTGCCAGCAGTGGTGGGGGTAGCACAGATACGCAGTATTTT. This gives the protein CASSGGGSTDTQYF.

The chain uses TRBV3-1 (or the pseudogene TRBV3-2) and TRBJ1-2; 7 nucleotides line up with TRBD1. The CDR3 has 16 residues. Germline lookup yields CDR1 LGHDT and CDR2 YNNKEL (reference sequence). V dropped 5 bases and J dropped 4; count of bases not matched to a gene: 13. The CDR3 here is CASSGPGQSIGYGYTF. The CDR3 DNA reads TGTGCCAGCAGCGGTCCGGGACAGTCCATTGGCTATGGCTACACCTTC.

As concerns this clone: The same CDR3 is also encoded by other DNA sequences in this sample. CDR3 DNA sequence: TGCGCCAGCAGCTTGGGGGACAGGGAGACAGATACGCAGTATTTT. Translating gives CASSLGDRETDTQYF. This chain uses TRBV5-1 with TRBJ2-3; TRBD1 agrees at 9 bases. From germline, CDR1 is SGHRS and CDR2 YFSETQ. The CDR3 sequence is 15 residues long. Germline trimming cut 0 bases from V and 3 bases from J; bases unmatched to any gene: 2.

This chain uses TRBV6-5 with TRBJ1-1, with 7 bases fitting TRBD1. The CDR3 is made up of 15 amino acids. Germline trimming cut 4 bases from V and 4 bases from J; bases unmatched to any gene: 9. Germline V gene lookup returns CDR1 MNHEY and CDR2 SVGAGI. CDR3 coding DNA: TGTGCCAGCAGTTCCGGCTGGACAGGATCCACTGAAGCTTTCTTT. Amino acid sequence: CASSSGWTGSTEAFF.

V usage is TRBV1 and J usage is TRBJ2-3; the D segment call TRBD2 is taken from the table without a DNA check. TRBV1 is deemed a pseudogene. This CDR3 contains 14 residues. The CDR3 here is CTSSQLEDTDTQYF. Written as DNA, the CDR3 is TGCACCAGCAGCCAACTGGAGGACACAGATACGCAGTATTTT.

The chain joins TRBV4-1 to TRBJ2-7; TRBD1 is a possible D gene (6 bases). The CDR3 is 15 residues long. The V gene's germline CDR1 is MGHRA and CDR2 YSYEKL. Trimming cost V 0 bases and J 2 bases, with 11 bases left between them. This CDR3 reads CASSQDGQNTYEQYF. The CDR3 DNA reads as TGCGCCAGCAGCCAAGATGGACAGAATACCTACGAGCAGTACTTC.

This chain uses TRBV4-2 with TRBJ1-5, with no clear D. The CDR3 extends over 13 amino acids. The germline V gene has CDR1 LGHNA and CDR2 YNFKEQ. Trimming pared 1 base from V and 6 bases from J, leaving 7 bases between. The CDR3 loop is CASSQAAVQPQHF. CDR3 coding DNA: TGTGCCAGCAGCCAAGCGGCTGTTCAGCCCCAGCATTTT.

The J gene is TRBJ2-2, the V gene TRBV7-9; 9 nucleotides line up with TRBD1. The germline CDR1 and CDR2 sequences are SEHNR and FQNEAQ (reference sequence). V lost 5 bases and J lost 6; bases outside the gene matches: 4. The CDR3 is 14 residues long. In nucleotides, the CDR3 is TGTGCCAGCAGCCCCGGACAGGGGTCCGGGGAGCTGTTTTTT. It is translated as CASSPGQGSGELFF.